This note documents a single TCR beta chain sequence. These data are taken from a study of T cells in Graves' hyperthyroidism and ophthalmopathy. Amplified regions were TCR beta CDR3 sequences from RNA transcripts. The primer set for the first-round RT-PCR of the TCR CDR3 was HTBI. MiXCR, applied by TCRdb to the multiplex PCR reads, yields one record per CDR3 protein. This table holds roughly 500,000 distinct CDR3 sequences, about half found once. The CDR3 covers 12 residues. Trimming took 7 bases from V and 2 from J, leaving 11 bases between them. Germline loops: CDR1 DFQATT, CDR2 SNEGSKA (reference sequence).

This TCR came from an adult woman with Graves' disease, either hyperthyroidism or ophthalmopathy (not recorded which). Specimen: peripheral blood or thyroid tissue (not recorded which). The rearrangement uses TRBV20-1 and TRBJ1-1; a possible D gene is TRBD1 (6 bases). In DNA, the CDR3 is TGCAGTGGGACGACAGGAAACACTGAAGCTTTCTTT. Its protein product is CSGTTGNTEAFF.